This T cell receptor (beta chain) was profiled in a study of radiotherapy plus CTLA-4 blockade in lung cancer. Data came from immunoSEQ multiplex PCR; TCRdb stores just in-frame clones and leaves some out. Counted here are 81,000 or so clones, more than 75% occurring once; the ten biggest clones make up 0.85% to 0.9%. This CDR3 contains 15 residues. Germline V gene sequence: CDR1 MNHEY, CDR2 SMNVEV (reference sequence). V was pared by 4 bases and J by 4 bases, with 16 bases between. Only one count was recorded for this clone. The clonotype comes from a human donor with non-small cell lung cancer who had stable disease on radiotherapy plus ipilimumab. The starting material was peripheral blood, obtained from a patient treated with radiotherapy plus ipilimumab. The rearrangement links TRBV27 to TRBJ2-5; TRBD2 might be the D (6 bases). The CDR3 loop is CASSSGTSVGETQYF. The CDR3 region has the DNA TGTGCCAGCAGTTCCGGGACTTCCGTTGGAGAGACCCAGTACTTC.